This T cell receptor (beta chain) was documented in a study of read filtering for tumor transcriptome and immune sequencing. Study results and limitations: This fraction held mixed bone marrow immune cells after CD138-negative sorting.

The germline V and J ends were trimmed by 4 bases and 6 bases, with 7 bases remaining between them. Germline lookup yields CDR1 MDHEN and CDR2 SYDVKM. The CDR3 runs 12 residues. In regard to this clonotype: Its antigen remains unidentified. This may stem from a read error, because a much larger clone lies one nucleotide away.

The library was built from around 0.4 ug RNA with molecular barcoded adaptors for alpha/delta and beta/gamma chains. One entry per CDR3 protein, called by TCRdb with MiXCR from the reads. Of 75,000 to 95,000 distinct CDR3 sequences listed, approximately 13% are singletons. The J gene is TRBJ1-5, the V gene TRBV28; D is unclear. The TCR was taken from a donor aged 40 or over with multiple myeloma. The sample was a population of CD138-negative cells sorted from bone marrow. CDR3 sequence: CASSSLLQPQHF. The CDR3, as DNA: TGTGCCAGCAGTTCCCTCCTTCAGCCCCAGCATTTT.